These T cell receptor beta chains were read from a single sample in a study of beta chain features in type 1 diabetes. Only in-frame clones appear in the TCRdb table, and some are missing; sequencing was by immunoSEQ multiplex PCR. The table shows about 120,000 clones, with 15% to 20% occurring only once. The sample taken for sequencing was central memory CD4+ T cells from blood. The receptors come from a man between 18 and 29 years old with type 1 diabetes. Each CDR3 is given with its conserved first and last residue. D genes are given only for firm matches. Rows may omit the clone size; those that give it use once, few, many or a size class.

d_call j_call v_call clone_size cdr3_nt cdr3_aa
TRBD1 TRBJ2-1 TRBV18 NA TGTGCCAGCTCACCGGGCAACACAGGGGGCAATGAGCAGTTCTTC CASSPGNTGGNEQFF
TRBD2 TRBJ2-3 TRBV2 NA TGTGCCAGTCAGGGACTACTAAGCACAGATACGCAGTATTTT CASQGLLSTDTQYF
NA TRBJ1-5 TRBV10-3 NA TGTGCCATCAGCGGACAAAGCAATCAGCCCCAGCATTTT CAISGQSNQPQHF
TRBD2 TRBJ2-7 TRBV5-4 few TGTGCCAGCAGCGAGCGGGGGGCCGATGAGCAGTACTTC CASSERGADEQYF
TRBD2 TRBJ2-4 TRBV6-5 few TGTGCCAGCAGCTTTAGCGGGTTAGCCAAAAACATTCAGTACTTC CASSFSGLAKNIQYF
NA TRBJ2-2 TRBV15 few TGTGCCACCAGCAGATCCCAGGACATTCCTACCGGGGAGCTGTTTTTT CATSRSQDIPTGELFF
NA TRBJ2-7 TRBV30 NA TGTGCCTGGAGTATAGGGACTGCTACCTACGAGCAGTACTTC CAWSIGTATYEQYF
NA TRBJ2-4 TRBV10-3 few TGTGCCATCAGTGAGTCTCGGCAGCTGGAGAACATTCAGTACTTC CAISESRQLENIQYF
TRBD2 TRBJ2-1 TRBV10-2 NA TGCGCCAGCAGTGTCCTAGCGGGAGTGAATGAGCAGTTCTTC CASSVLAGVNEQFF
NA TRBJ1-1 TRBV27 NA TGTGCCAGCAGTTCCCGGGTGAACACTGAAGCTTTCTTT CASSSRVNTEAFF
TRBD1 TRBJ2-1 TRBV30 NA TGTGCCTGGTTAGGGACAGGGGAGGGCAATGAGCAGTTCTTC CAWLGTGEGNEQFF
NA TRBJ2-1 TRBV10-2 few TGCGCCAGCAGTGATCATACTACCCCGGAGGGGCAGTTCTTC CASSDHTTPEGQFF
NA TRBJ2-1 TRBV7-9 NA TGTGCCAGCAGCTTAATATATGAGCAGTTCTTC CASSLIYEQFF
NA TRBJ2-1 TRBV5-4 few TGTGCCAGCAGCTCAGACAGTTACAATGAGCAGTTCTTC CASSSDSYNEQFF
NA TRBJ1-5 TRBV5-1 few TGCGCCAGCAGCTGGGCGGGCGATAGCAATCAGCCCCAGCATTTT CASSWAGDSNQPQHF
NA TRBJ2-7 TRBV27 NA TGTGCCAGCAGTTCTCGCTTCTACGAGCAGTACTTC CASSSRFYEQYF
NA TRBJ1-5 TRBV29-1 NA TGCAGCGTCATGTGGGCTAGCAATCAGCCCCAGCATTTT CSVMWASNQPQHF
NA TRBJ2-3 TRBV2 NA TGTGCCAGCAGTGTAGACCGAGATACGCAGTATTTT CASSVDRDTQYF
TRBD2 TRBJ2-1 TRBV4-1 few TGCGCCAGCAGCCAACCTAGCGGGGGGACGAATGAGCAGTTCTTC CASSQPSGGTNEQFF
TRBD1 TRBJ2-1 TRBV4-2 NA TGTGCCAGCAGCCATCAATTAGGGACAGGGGTAACCTACAATGAGCAGTTCTTC CASSHQLGTGVTYNEQFF
NA TRBJ2-4 TRBV29-1 NA TGCAGCGTTGAACCTACACCGAACATTCAGTACTTC CSVEPTPNIQYF
NA TRBJ2-7 TRBV30 few TGTGCCTGGAGGGCGTTGGCCACCCGGGGAGAGCAGTACTTC CAWRALATRGEQYF
NA TRBJ2-6 TRBV7-9 few TGTGCCAGCAGCTTAAGTGCGGCCAACGTCCTGACTTTC CASSLSAANVLTF
NA TRBJ2-5 TRBV2 few TGTGCCAGCAGCTTCCAAGAGACCCAGTACTTC CASSFQETQYF
NA TRBJ2-5 TRBV28 few TGTGCCAGCACCGGGACGGACCTCCAAGAGACCCAGTACTTC CASTGTDLQETQYF
NA TRBJ2-2 TRBV19 few TGTGCCAGCCGGACACTATCGAACACCGGGGAGCTGTTTTTT CASRTLSNTGELFF
NA TRBJ2-7 TRBV27 NA TGTGCCAGCAGTTCAGGGACGATTGCCTACGAGCAGTACTTC CASSSGTIAYEQYF
TRBD1 TRBJ1-2 TRBV7-9 few TGTGCCAGCAAAGACAGGGCGGATGGCTACACCTTC CASKDRADGYTF
NA TRBJ1-4 TRBV18 many TGTGCCAGTGGACAGTTCCATGCTGCAACTAATGAAAAACTGTTTTTT CASGQFHAATNEKLFF
NA TRBJ2-1 TRBV25-1 many TGTGCCAGCAGATCCCAGGACAGCCGCTCGTACAATGAGCAGTTCTTC CASRSQDSRSYNEQFF
TRBD1 TRBJ2-5 TRBV10-3 many TGTGCCACGACCGGGACAGAAGAAGAGACCCAGTACTTC CATTGTEEETQYF
NA TRBJ2-3 TRBV5-1 few TGCGCCAGCACCCCAGGAACAGATACGCAGTATTTT CASTPGTDTQYF
NA TRBJ2-7 TRBV10-3 NA TGTGCCATCAGTGAGCGGGCAGGGGTTGGGGAGCAGTACTTC CAISERAGVGEQYF
NA TRBJ1-1 TRBV19 few TGTGCCAGTAGTGGAGTGCGGACCCAGGACACTGAAGCTTTCTTT CASSGVRTQDTEAFF
NA TRBJ1-1 TRBV15 many TGTGCCACCAGCAGAAACGTAAGGGACACTGAAGCTTTCTTT CATSRNVRDTEAFF
NA TRBJ2-2 TRBV25-1 NA TGTGCCAGCAGTGAAGGGAATTCCGGGGAGCTGTTTTTT CASSEGNSGELFF
TRBD1 TRBJ1-2 TRBV27 many TGTGCCAGCAGTACGGGACAGGGTGGAAGTGGCTACACCTTC CASSTGQGGSGYTF
TRBD1 TRBJ1-1 TRBV9 many TGTGCCAGCAGCCTCCGGGACAGTGAAGCTTTCTTT CASSLRDSEAFF
NA TRBJ2-1 TRBV27 few TGTGCCAGCCTCAGGGTAGGGTCGAATGAGCAGTTCTTC CASLRVGSNEQFF
TRBD2 TRBJ2-5 TRBV30 NA TGTGCCCTCAAAGCGGGGGGGCCAGAGACCCAGTACTTC CALKAGGPETQYF
TRBD2 TRBJ2-1 TRBV7-2 few TGTGCCAGCAGCCTTTTAGCGGGACACCTCAATGAGCAGTTCTTC CASSLLAGHLNEQFF
NA TRBJ1-2 TRBV29-1 few TGCAGCGTTGAGAGCCAGATTAACTATGGCTACACCTTC CSVESQINYGYTF
NA TRBJ2-3 TRBV18 few TGTGCCAGCTCAGATAGTGCCGGCACAGATACGCAGTATTTT CASSDSAGTDTQYF
NA TRBJ2-3 TRBV6-4 NA TGTGCCAGCAGTGACAGTGCGGCTAGCACAGATACGCAGTATTTT CASSDSAASTDTQYF
TRBD2 TRBJ2-1 TRBV2 NA TGTGCCAGCAGAAGACTAGCGGGGGTGTCCCATGAGCAGTTCTTC CASRRLAGVSHEQFF
NA TRBJ2-3 TRBV11-3 few TGTGCCAGCCGAGGACACGAGAGCGGCCCGACGCAGTATTTT CASRGHESGPTQYF
NA TRBJ2-7 TRBV18 NA TGTGCCAGCTCACCATATCTTGACGAGCAGTACTTC CASSPYLDEQYF
TRBD2 TRBJ2-2 TRBV4-1 NA TGCGCCAGCAGCCTTCCGGGACTAGCGGGGCCCGCGAACACCGGGGAGCTGTTTTTT CASSLPGLAGPANTGELFF